This TCR beta chain was retrieved from a study of blood T cell repertoires in COVID-19. Study information: The samples span acute and convalescent COVID-19 from the United States, Italy and Spain. T cells, B-cell-depleted T cells, or PBMCs supplied cDNA or gDNA.

Profiling relied on immunoSEQ multiplex PCR, and the TCRdb table lists in-frame clones only, not all of them. This table has roughly 57,000 clones, about three quarters appearing once. In germline, CDR1 is MNHEY, CDR2 SMNVEV (reference sequence). The CDR3 sequence is 17 residues long. V lost 5 bases to trimming and J lost 1 base, with 19 bases between them. Sequencing used peripheral blood. This clonotype was sampled from a man between 65 and 85 years old with active or convalescent COVID-19. This chain connects TRBV27 to TRBJ2-3, with D perhaps matching TRBD1 (6 bases). CDR3 protein: CASSRYSTGIGTDTQYF. The CDR3 nucleotides read TGTGCCAGCAGTCGATACTCCACAGGGATTGGCACAGATACGCAGTATTTT.